This TCR beta chain appears in the sequencing data of a study of blood T cells in healthy people across ages. This CDR3 has 18 amino acids. The J segment lost 1 base and the V segment lost 1 base, leaving 6 bases of the junction unmatched. Germline V CDR1 and CDR2: LNHNV, YYDKDF (reference sequence). A sample-barcoded 5' primer and a J-beta primer mix were used in a second PCR of roughly 7 to 11 cycles. Using its own MiXCR run on the 5' RACE reads, TCRdb lists one record per CDR3 protein. This sample carries approximately 1,700,000 distinct CDR3 sequences, around 42% of them seen once, and the ten largest clones take 20% to 25%.

The chain is built from TRBV15 and TRBJ2-5; 13 positions agree with TRBD2. Sequencing was done on a sample of blood. This clonotype was sampled from a human donor in good health. Here the CDR3 reads CATSRGLAGGRFQETQYF. In DNA, the CDR3 is TGTGCCACCAGCAGAGGACTAGCGGGGGGCCGGTTCCAAGAGACCCAGTACTTC.